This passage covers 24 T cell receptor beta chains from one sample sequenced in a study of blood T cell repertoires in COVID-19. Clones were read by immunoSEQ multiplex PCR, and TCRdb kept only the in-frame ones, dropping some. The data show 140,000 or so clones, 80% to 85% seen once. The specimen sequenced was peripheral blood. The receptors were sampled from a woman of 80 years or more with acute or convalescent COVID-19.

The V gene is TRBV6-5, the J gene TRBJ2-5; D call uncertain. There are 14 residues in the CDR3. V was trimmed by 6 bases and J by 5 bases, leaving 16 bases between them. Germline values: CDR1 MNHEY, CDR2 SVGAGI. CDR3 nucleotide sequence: TGTGCCAGCAGCGTTGGCTCATACGTGGAGACCCAGTACTTC. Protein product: CASSVGSYVETQYF.

DNA of the CDR3: TGTGCCAGCCAATCAGGGGACGCCAAAAACATTCAGTACTTC. Protein: CASQSGDAKNIQYF. The rearrangement uses TRBV19 and TRBJ2-4; tentatively, D is TRBD1 (6 bases). V lost 9 bases and J 1 base, leaving 13 bases between the germline ends. The CDR3 has 14 residues. Looked up from germline, CDR1 is LNHDA and CDR2 is SQIVND (reference sequence).

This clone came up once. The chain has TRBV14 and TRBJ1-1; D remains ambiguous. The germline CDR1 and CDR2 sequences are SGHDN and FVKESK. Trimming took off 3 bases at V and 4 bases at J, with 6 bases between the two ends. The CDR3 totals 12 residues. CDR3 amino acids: CASSHESTEAFF. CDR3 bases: TGTGCCAGCAGCCACGAGAGCACTGAAGCTTTCTTT.

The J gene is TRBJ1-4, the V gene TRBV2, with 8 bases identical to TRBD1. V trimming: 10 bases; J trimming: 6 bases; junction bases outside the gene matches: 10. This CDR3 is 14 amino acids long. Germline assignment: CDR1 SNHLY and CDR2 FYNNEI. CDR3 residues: CATDRGRRDEKLFF. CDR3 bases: TGTGCCACTGACAGGGGTAGACGGGATGAAAAACTGTTTTTT.

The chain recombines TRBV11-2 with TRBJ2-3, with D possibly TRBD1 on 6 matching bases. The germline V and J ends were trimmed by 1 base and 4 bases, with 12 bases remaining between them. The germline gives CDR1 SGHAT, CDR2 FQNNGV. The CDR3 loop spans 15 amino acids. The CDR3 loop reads CASSLGTERADTQYF. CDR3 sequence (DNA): TGTGCCAGCAGCTTAGGGACAGAGCGCGCAGATACGCAGTATTTT. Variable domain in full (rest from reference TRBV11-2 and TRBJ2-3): EAGVAQSPRYKIIEKRQSVAFWCNPISGHATLYWYQQILGQGPKLLIQFQNNGVVDDSQLPKDRFSAERLKGVDSTLKIQPAKLEDSAVYLCASSLGTERADTQYFGPGTRLTVL.

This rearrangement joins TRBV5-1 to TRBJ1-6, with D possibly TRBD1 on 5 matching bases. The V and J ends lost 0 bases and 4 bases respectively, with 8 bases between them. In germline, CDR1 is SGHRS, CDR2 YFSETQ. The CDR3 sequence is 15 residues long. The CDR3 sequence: CASSLDRPYNSPLHF. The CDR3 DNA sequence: TGCGCCAGCAGCTTGGACAGGCCTTATAATTCACCCCTCCACTTT. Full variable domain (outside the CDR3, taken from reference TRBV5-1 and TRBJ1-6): KAGVTQTPRYLIKTRGQQVTLSCSPISGHRSVSWYQQTPGQGLQFLFEYFSETQRNKGNFPGRFSGRQFSNSRSEMNVSTLELGDSALYLCASSLDRPYNSPLHFGNGTRLTVT.

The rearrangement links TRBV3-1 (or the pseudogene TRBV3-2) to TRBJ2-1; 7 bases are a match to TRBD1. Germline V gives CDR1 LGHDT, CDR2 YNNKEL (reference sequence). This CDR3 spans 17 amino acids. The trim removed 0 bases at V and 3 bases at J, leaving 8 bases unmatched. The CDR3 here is CASSQDTSGTDYNEQFF. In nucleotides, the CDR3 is TGTGCCAGCAGCCAAGATACGAGTGGGACAGACTACAATGAGCAGTTCTTC.

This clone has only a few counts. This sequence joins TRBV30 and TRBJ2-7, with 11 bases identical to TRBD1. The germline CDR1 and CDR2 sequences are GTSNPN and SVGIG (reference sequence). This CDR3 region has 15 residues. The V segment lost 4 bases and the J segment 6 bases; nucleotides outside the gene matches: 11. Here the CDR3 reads CAWIPPGQGEGEQYF. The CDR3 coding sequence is TGTGCCTGGATCCCACCGGGACAGGGGGAAGGCGAGCAGTACTTC.

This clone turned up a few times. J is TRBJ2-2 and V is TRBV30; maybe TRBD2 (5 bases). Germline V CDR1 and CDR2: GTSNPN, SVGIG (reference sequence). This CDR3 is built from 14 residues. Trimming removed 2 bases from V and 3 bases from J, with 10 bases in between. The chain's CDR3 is CAWSSGVDTGELFF. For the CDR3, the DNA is TGTGCCTGGAGTAGCGGAGTTGACACCGGGGAGCTGTTTTTT.

This CDR3 is CASSPRQGSGDGYTF. The CDR3 DNA sequence: TGTGCCAGCTCACCACGACAGGGTTCCGGAGATGGCTACACCTTC. The chain joins TRBV18 to TRBJ1-2, with 7 bases lining up with TRBD1. From germline, CDR1 is KGHSH and CDR2 LQKENI. The CDR3 runs 15 residues. Unmatched junction bases numbered 8, after V lost 1 base and J lost 6 bases.

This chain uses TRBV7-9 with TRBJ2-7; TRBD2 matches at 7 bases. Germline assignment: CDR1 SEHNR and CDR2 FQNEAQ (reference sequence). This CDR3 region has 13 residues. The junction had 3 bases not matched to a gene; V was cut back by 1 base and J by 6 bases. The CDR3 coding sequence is TGTGCCAGCAGCTTAGGAGGGGAGGGCGAGCAGTACTTC. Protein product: CASSLGGEGEQYF.

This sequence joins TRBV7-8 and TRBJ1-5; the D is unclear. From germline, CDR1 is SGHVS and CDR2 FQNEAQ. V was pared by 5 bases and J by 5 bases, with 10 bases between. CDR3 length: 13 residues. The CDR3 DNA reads TGTGCCAGCAGCCTGGGGAGCGATCAGCCCCAGCATTTT. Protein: CASSLGSDQPQHF.

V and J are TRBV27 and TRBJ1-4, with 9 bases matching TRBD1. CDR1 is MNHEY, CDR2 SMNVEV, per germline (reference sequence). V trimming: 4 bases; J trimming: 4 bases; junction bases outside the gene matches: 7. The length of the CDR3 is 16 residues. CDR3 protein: CASSSHPGQGNEKLFF. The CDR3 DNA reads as TGTGCCAGCAGTTCACACCCGGGACAGGGTAATGAAAAACTGTTTTTT.

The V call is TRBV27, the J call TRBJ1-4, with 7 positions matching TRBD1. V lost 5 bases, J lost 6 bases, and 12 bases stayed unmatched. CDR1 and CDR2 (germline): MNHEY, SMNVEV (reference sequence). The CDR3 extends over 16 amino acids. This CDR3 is CASSTSSGTVYEKLFF. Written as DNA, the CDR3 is TGTGCCAGCAGTACTTCATCCGGGACAGTGTATGAAAAACTGTTTTTT.

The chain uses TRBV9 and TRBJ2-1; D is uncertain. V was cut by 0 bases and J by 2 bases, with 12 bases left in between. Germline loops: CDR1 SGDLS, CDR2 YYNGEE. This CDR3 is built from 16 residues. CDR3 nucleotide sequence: TGTGCCAGCAGCGTAGAGTATACTTACCCCTACAATGAGCAGTTCTTC. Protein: CASSVEYTYPYNEQFF.

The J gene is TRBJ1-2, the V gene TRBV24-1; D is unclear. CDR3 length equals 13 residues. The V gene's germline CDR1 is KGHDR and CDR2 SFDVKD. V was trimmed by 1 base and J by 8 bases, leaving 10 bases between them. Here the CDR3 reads CATSDLAVGGYTF. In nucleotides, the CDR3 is TGTGCCACCAGTGATTTAGCGGTCGGCGGCTACACCTTC.

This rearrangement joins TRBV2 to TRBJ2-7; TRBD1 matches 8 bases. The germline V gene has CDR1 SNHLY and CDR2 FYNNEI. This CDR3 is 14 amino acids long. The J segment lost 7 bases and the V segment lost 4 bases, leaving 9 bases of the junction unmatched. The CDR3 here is CASSGVTGVLEQYF. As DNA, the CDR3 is TGTGCCAGCAGTGGGGTGACAGGGGTATTAGAGCAGTACTTC.

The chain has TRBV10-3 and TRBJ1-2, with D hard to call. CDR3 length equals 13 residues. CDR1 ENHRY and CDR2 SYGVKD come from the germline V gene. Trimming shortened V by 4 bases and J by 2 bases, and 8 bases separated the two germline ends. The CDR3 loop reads CAISARINYGYTF. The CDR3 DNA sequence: TGTGCCATCAGTGCGCGAATAAACTATGGCTACACCTTC.

CDR3 region: CASSITAGGNTGELFF. In DNA form, the CDR3 reads TGTGCCAGTAGTATCACAGCGGGGGGTAACACCGGGGAGCTGTTTTTT. The V gene is TRBV19, the J gene TRBJ2-2, with 9 bases fitting TRBD2. The V gene end was trimmed by 3 bases and the J gene end by 2 bases; junction bases not matched to a gene: 4. The germline V gene has CDR1 LNHDA and CDR2 SQIVND (reference sequence). CDR3 length: 16 residues.

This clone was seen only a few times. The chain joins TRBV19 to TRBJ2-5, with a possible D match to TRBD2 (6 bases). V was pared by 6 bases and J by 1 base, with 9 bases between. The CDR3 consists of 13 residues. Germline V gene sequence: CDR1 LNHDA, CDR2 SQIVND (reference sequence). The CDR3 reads CASSMTSQETQYF. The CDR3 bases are TGTGCCAGTAGCATGACTAGCCAAGAGACCCAGTACTTC.

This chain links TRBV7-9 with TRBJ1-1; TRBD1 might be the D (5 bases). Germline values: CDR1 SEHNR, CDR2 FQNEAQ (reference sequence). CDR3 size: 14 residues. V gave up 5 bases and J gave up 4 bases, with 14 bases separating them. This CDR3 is CASSVHGGGTEAFF. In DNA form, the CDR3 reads TGTGCCAGCAGCGTCCACGGGGGTGGCACTGAAGCTTTCTTT.

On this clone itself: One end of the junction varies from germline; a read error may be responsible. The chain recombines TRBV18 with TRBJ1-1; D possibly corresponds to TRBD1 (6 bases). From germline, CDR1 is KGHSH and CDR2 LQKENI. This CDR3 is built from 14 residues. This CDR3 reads CASSLQGTNTGAFF. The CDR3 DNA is TGTGCCAGCTCACTACAGGGTACGAACACTGGAGCTTTCTTT.

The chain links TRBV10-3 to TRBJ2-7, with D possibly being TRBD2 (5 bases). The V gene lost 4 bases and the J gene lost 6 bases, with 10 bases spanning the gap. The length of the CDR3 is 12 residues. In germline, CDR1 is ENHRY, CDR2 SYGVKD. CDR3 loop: CAISGTEIEQYF. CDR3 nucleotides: TGTGCCATCAGTGGGACTGAGATCGAGCAGTACTTC.

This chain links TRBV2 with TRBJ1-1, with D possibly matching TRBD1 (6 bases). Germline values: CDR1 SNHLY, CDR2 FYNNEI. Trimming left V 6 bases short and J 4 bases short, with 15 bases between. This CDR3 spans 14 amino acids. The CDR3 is CASSRRTETTEAFF. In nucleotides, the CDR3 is TGTGCCAGCAGCCGCCGGACAGAGACCACTGAAGCTTTCTTT. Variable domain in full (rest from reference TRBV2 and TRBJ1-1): EPEVTQTPSHQVTQMGQEVILRCVPISNHLYFYWYRQILGQKVEFLVSFYNNEISEKSEIFDDQFSVERPDGSNFTLKIRSTKLEDSAMYFCASSRRTETTEAFFGQGTRLTVV.